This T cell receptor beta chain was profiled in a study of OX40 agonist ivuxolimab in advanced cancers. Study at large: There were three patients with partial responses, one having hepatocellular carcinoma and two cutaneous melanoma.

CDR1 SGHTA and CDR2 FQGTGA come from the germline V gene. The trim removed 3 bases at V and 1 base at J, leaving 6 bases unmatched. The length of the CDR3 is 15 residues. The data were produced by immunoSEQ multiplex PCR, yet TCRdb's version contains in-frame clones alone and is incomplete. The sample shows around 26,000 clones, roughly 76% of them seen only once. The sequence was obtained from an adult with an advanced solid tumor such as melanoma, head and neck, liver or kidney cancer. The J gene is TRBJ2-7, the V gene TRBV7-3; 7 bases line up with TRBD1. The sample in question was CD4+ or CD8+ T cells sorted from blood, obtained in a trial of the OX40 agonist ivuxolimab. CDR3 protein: CASSFWDSESYEQYF. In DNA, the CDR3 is TGTGCCAGCAGCTTTTGGGACAGTGAGTCCTACGAGCAGTACTTC. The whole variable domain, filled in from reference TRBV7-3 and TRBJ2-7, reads GAGVSQTPSNKVTEKGKYVELRCDPISGHTALYWYRQSLGQGPEFLIYFQGTGAADDSGLPNDRFFAVRPEGSVSTLKIQRTERGDSAVYLCASSFWDSESYEQYFGPGTRLTVT.